The entry below gives a single T cell receptor (beta chain) sequence along with its context. Original processing notes: By means of reference gene primer amplification, nucleated cell counts were estimated. The repertoire was sequenced with immunoSEQ multiplex PCR; TCRdb's copy has only in-frame clones and lacks some. D and trimming were read from the DNA, whereas the V and J calls and clone size are those reported in that table. This table has around 150,000 clones, 80% to 90% appearing once. This entry is derived from a study of blood T cell repertoires in COVID-19. Across the study: There were acute and convalescent COVID-19 samples, and they came from the United States, Italy and Spain. PBMCs, B-cell-depleted T cells, or T cells provided the cDNA or gDNA that made up the material.

V lost 1 base, J lost 5 bases, and 9 bases stayed unmatched. The CDR3 covers 16 residues. Germline V CDR1 and CDR2: SGHRS, YFSETQ. This clonotype was sampled from a human donor in a cohort sampled during active COVID-19. This sequence joins TRBV5-1 and TRBJ2-1, with 7 bases that match TRBD1. The specimen was peripheral blood. CDR3 sequence: CASSLQTSGQNNEQFF. The DNA for the CDR3 is TGCGCCAGCAGCTTGCAAACATCGGGACAGAACAATGAGCAGTTCTTC.